Each of the 25 T cell receptor beta chains below was sequenced from the same sample in a study of T-cell reconstitution after alpha-beta-depleted transplantation in children. Using unique molecular identifiers, the investigators prepared the TCRbeta library. TCRdb re-derived calls from the PCR reads in MiXCR, one entry per CDR3 protein. The sample lists 800,000 to 1,000,000 distinct CDR3 sequences, 25% to 35% occurring once. Sequences were derived from PBMCs, mostly from graft donor cells, sampled 360 days after TCRalphabeta/CD19-depleted stem cell transplant. These receptors all come from a boy under two years old who had a stem cell transplant for SCID, so the T cells may come from the graft donor.

This clonotype was recorded a few times. The rearrangement uses TRBV4-2 and TRBJ2-3; TRBD2 matches at 8 bases. There are 17 residues in the CDR3. Germline assignment: CDR1 LGHNA and CDR2 YNFKEQ. The J segment lost 0 bases and the V segment lost 0 bases, leaving 5 bases of the junction unmatched. CDR3 residues: CASSQDQRGTSTDTQYF. CDR3 nucleotide sequence: TGTGCCAGCAGCCAAGACCAGCGGGGGACTAGCACAGATACGCAGTATTTT.

CDR3 in DNA: TGTGCCACCAGTGAACGGGGACAACGGGAGACCCAGTACTTC. Protein sequence: CATSERGQRETQYF. The chain carries TRBV24-1 and TRBJ2-5, with D possibly matching TRBD1 (6 bases). This CDR3 region has 14 residues. Germline V gives CDR1 KGHDR, CDR2 SFDVKD. The ends were cut back, 4 bases at V and 5 bases at J, with 13 bases in the middle.

This clonotype was seen a few times. This chain connects TRBV12-3 or TRBV12-4 to TRBJ2-3; 7 bases fit TRBD2. The CDR3 is 14 amino acids. V dropped 5 bases and J dropped 2; count of bases not matched to a gene: 4. CDR3 coding DNA: TGTGCCAGCAGTCCTAGCGGTTACACAGATACGCAGTATTTT. Translating gives CASSPSGYTDTQYF.

Only a few counts were recorded for this clonotype. V and J are TRBV4-1 and TRBJ2-2; D is perhaps TRBD1 or TRBD2 (5 bases each). V was trimmed by 4 bases and J by 0 bases, leaving 18 bases between them. The CDR3 has 18 residues. CDR1 MGHRA and CDR2 YSYEKL come from the germline V gene. The CDR3, as DNA: TGCGCCAGCAGCCTACCGGGGACCCGAACCACGAACACCGGGGAGCTGTTTTTT. Translating it yields CASSLPGTRTTNTGELFF.

This clonotype was detected a few times. The chain has TRBV2 and TRBJ1-1, with D tentatively TRBD1 (6 bases). The CDR3 loop spans 13 amino acids. Germline V gives CDR1 SNHLY, CDR2 FYNNEI. V shed 6 bases and J shed 6 bases, with 14 bases lying between them. CDR3 DNA sequence: TGTGCCAGCAGAGGGGGGCGGGCTTCTGAAGCTTTCTTT. This codes for CASRGGRASEAFF.

The V gene is TRBV7-2, the J gene TRBJ2-1, with D possibly TRBD2 on 5 matching bases. Trimming shortened V by 5 bases and J by 3 bases, and 17 bases separated the two germline ends. CDR3 length: 16 residues. Germline V gene sequence: CDR1 SGHTA, CDR2 FQGNSA. CDR3 amino acids: CASSANSVGIYNEQFF. CDR3 in DNA: TGTGCCAGCAGCGCCAATAGCGTGGGGATCTACAATGAGCAGTTCTTC.

The chain joins TRBV4-1 to TRBJ2-7; 9 bases are a match to TRBD1. The CDR3 sequence is 18 residues long. Per the germline V gene, CDR1 is MGHRA and CDR2 is YSYEKL. The V segment lost 1 base and the J segment 5 bases; nucleotides outside the gene matches: 15. CDR3 in amino acids: CASSQAQGGGTGFNEQYF. Here the CDR3 DNA reads TGCGCCAGCAGCCAAGCACAGGGCGGAGGGACAGGGTTCAACGAGCAGTACTTC.

The rearrangement links TRBV2 to TRBJ1-2; TRBD1 is a possible D gene (5 bases). V was trimmed by 2 bases and J by 6 bases, leaving 13 bases between them. The CDR3 has 14 residues. In germline, CDR1 is SNHLY, CDR2 FYNNEI. In nucleotides, the CDR3 is TGTGCCAGCAGTGAAATGGGGCCGATACATGGCTACACCTTC. This sequence encodes CASSEMGPIHGYTF.

The chain links TRBV4-2 to TRBJ1-6; D is possibly TRBD1 (5 bases). The germline V and J ends were trimmed by 1 base and 6 bases, with 13 bases remaining between them. Germline V gene sequence: CDR1 LGHNA, CDR2 YNFKEQ. This CDR3 contains 16 residues. CDR3 DNA: TGTGCCAGCAGCCAAGCGGCAGGGCTAGGTAATTCACCCCTCCACTTT. This encodes CASSQAAGLGNSPLHF.

This clonotype was detected only once. The V gene is TRBV20-1, the J gene TRBJ2-3; no reliable D call. CDR1 is DFQATT and CDR2 is SNEGSKA in the germline V gene (reference sequence). V lost 6 bases, J lost 1 base, and 11 bases lay in between. The CDR3 is 13 residues long. The CDR3 sequence is CSARGLRTDTQYF. DNA for the CDR3: TGCAGTGCCCGTGGCCTTCGCACAGATACGCAGTATTTT.

The gene calls are TRBV7-9 and TRBJ2-3; D remains ambiguous. V lost 1 base and J lost 4, with 15 bases in between. CDR3 length equals 16 residues. The germline gives CDR1 SEHNR, CDR2 FQNEAQ (reference sequence). This CDR3 is CASSLVPDPGSDTQYF. The CDR3 DNA follows: TGTGCCAGCAGCTTAGTCCCCGACCCAGGCTCAGATACGCAGTATTTT.

The V gene is TRBV12-3 or TRBV12-4, the J gene TRBJ2-5; D possibly corresponds to TRBD1 (5 bases). The V and J ends lost 6 bases and 2 bases respectively, with 22 bases between them. This CDR3 contains 17 residues. This CDR3 is CASSPAWLKDMQETQYF. Here the CDR3 DNA reads TGTGCCAGCAGCCCTGCATGGTTGAAGGACATGCAAGAGACCCAGTACTTC.

The chain uses TRBV5-1 and TRBJ2-5, with 10 bases identical to TRBD2. CDR3 length: 15 residues. Germline CDR1 and CDR2: SGHRS and YFSETQ. Trimming cost V 0 bases and J 4 bases; bases outside gene matches: 3. The CDR3 reads CASSLVPSGGETQYF. CDR3 DNA sequence: TGCGCCAGCAGCTTGGTCCCTAGCGGGGGAGAGACCCAGTACTTC.

The gene calls are TRBV28 and TRBJ2-3, with a weak D call TRBD2 (5 bases). This CDR3 has 13 residues. Trimming removed 7 bases from V and 0 bases from J, with 8 bases in between. Germline V gene lookup returns CDR1 MDHEN and CDR2 SYDVKM. The CDR3 here is CASMGVSTDTQYF. For the CDR3, the DNA is TGTGCCAGCATGGGAGTTAGCACAGATACGCAGTATTTT.

The V gene is TRBV4-3, the J gene TRBJ2-1; 8 bases map to TRBD2. CDR3 size: 19 residues. V shed 4 bases and J 2 bases; nucleotides not matched to a gene: 16. Germline V gives CDR1 LGHNA, CDR2 YSLEER. The CDR3, as DNA: TGCGCCAGCAGCCCTAGGATAAGCGGGGGCTTTGCGACCTACAATGAGCAGTTCTTC. Translation gives CASSPRISGGFATYNEQFF.

The V call is TRBV25-1, the J call TRBJ2-1; 8 bases are shared with TRBD1. Per the germline V gene, CDR1 is MGHDK and CDR2 is SYGVNS. V trimming: 4 bases; J trimming: 3 bases; junction bases outside the gene matches: 8. The CDR3 has 16 amino acids. The CDR3 reads CASSADRVRDYNEQFF. As DNA, the CDR3 is TGTGCCAGCAGTGCGGACAGGGTCCGAGACTACAATGAGCAGTTCTTC.

This chain joins TRBV5-1 and TRBJ1-2; D is ambiguous. With 0 bases removed from V and 2 bases from J, the gap between germline ends came to 11 bases. Germline lookup yields CDR1 SGHRS and CDR2 YFSETQ. This CDR3 has 15 residues. As DNA, the CDR3 is TGCGCCAGCAGCTTGGGTGTAGGTACGAACTATGGCTACACCTTC. This encodes CASSLGVGTNYGYTF.

This clonotype came up a few times. This chain joins TRBV18 and TRBJ2-7, with D unresolved. With 1 base removed from V and 0 bases from J, the gap between germline ends came to 10 bases. CDR3 length: 15 residues. Germline loops: CDR1 KGHSH, CDR2 LQKENI. CDR3 region: CASSPQATTSYEQYF. CDR3 DNA sequence: TGTGCCAGCTCACCACAGGCCACAACCTCCTACGAGCAGTACTTC. Full variable domain (rest looked up from reference TRBV18 and TRBJ2-7): NAGVMQNPRHLVRRRGQEARLRCSPMKGHSHVYWYRQLPEEGLKFMVYLQKENIIDESGMPKERFSAEFPKEGPSILRIQQVVRGDSAAYFCASSPQATTSYEQYFGPGTRLTVT.

This clonotype was counted between two and nine times. V is TRBV12-3 or TRBV12-4 and J is TRBJ1-1; TRBD1 agrees at 10 bases. This CDR3 has 13 residues. V shed 8 bases, J shed 4 bases, and the junction held 4 bases outside the gene matches. CDR3: CASRRTGGTEAFF. The DNA of the CDR3 is TGTGCCAGCCGACGGACAGGGGGCACTGAAGCTTTCTTT.

V and J are TRBV15 and TRBJ1-1, with a possible D match to TRBD1 (6 bases). Trimming cost V 3 bases and J 0 bases, with 11 bases left between them. Germline V gives CDR1 LNHNV, CDR2 YYDKDF (reference sequence). There are 15 residues in the CDR3. The chain's CDR3 is CATSRGARLNTEAFF. CDR3 sequence (DNA): TGTGCCACCAGCAGGGGGGCACGCCTGAACACTGAAGCTTTCTTT.

The chain couples TRBV28 to TRBJ2-7; TRBD2 agrees at 14 bases. Germline assignment: CDR1 MDHEN and CDR2 SYDVKM. The CDR3 length is 18 residues. Germline trimming cut 6 bases from V and 1 base from J; bases unmatched to any gene: 11. In DNA form, the CDR3 reads TGTGCCAGCAGGAGACTAGCGGGGGGGCAAATAGGTTCCTACGAGCAGTACTTC. This encodes CASRRLAGGQIGSYEQYF.

V and J are TRBV4-3 and TRBJ2-1, with 14 bases identical to TRBD2. Germline V gene lookup returns CDR1 LGHNA and CDR2 YSLEER. J gave up 15 bases and V 1 base, and 14 bases lay outside the gene matches. The CDR3 sequence is 17 residues long. The CDR3 sequence: CASSQGVGPGLAGARFF. In DNA, the CDR3 is TGCGCCAGCAGCCAAGGTGTGGGACCGGGACTAGCGGGGGCCCGGTTCTTC.

This chain links TRBV5-1 with TRBJ2-1, with D perhaps given as TRBD1 or TRBD2 (6 bases each). V dropped 1 base and J dropped 1 base, with 12 bases sitting between them. The CDR3 is 16 residues long. Germline CDR1 and CDR2: SGHRS and YFSETQ. CDR3 DNA sequence: TGCGCCAGCAGCTTGTGGGGGGCTGGATCCTACAATGAGCAGTTCTTC. This encodes CASSLWGAGSYNEQFF.

This chain joins TRBV6-2 or TRBV6-3 and TRBJ2-1; D possibly matches TRBD1 or TRBD2 (6 bases each). This CDR3 is built from 15 residues. V lost 8 bases and J 5 bases, leaving 19 bases between the germline ends. In germline, CDR1 is MNHEY, CDR2 SVGEGT. The CDR3 DNA follows: TGTGCCAGCTCAAATCGGGGGCCATTGGACAATGAGCAGTTCTTC. Its protein is CASSNRGPLDNEQFF.

J is TRBJ2-1 and V is TRBV5-1; 11 bases agree with TRBD2. The germline V gene has CDR1 SGHRS and CDR2 YFSETQ. V dropped 3 bases and J dropped 4; count of bases not matched to a gene: 9. The CDR3 runs to 17 residues. The CDR3 nucleotides are TGCGCCAGCAGCTCGTATCCGGGACTAGCGGATTACAATGAGCAGTTCTTC. Protein: CASSSYPGLADYNEQFF. Variable domain in full (rest from reference TRBV5-1 and TRBJ2-1): KAGVTQTPRYLIKTRGQQVTLSCSPISGHRSVSWYQQTPGQGLQFLFEYFSETQRNKGNFPGRFSGRQFSNSRSEMNVSTLELGDSALYLCASSSYPGLADYNEQFFGPGTRLTVL.